The 2 T cell receptor beta chains in this list originate from one sample, sequenced in a study of siplizumab effects on memory and regulatory T cells. Coculture of mixed lymphocyte reaction cells was performed at 37°C for 5 to 6 days. What these receptors recognize is not known. The assay was immunoSEQ multiplex PCR, and TCRdb's table has in-frame clones only and misses some. In the table there are 8,000 or so clones, less than 45% of which are singletons. The sample consisted of CFSE-low (dividing) CD8+ T cells sorted from an allogeneic mixed lymphocyte reaction. The receptor set was obtained from a human donor in good health; the cells came from an allogeneic mixed lymphocyte reaction.

The rearrangement uses TRBV6-5 and TRBJ1-5; TRBD1 aligns across 7 bases. V was clipped by 1 base and J by 6 bases; unmatched bases: 6. CDR1 is MNHEY and CDR2 is SVGAGI in the germline V gene. The CDR3 sequence is 15 residues long. The CDR3 sequence: CASSYWQGVGQPQHF. The CDR3 bases are TGTGCCAGCAGTTACTGGCAGGGGGTCGGTCAGCCCCAGCATTTT.

The chain has TRBV4-1 and TRBJ1-3; D ambiguous. In germline, CDR1 is MGHRA, CDR2 YSYEKL. The CDR3 totals 15 residues. Deletions cut 2 bases from V and 1 base from J, with 9 bases between. The DNA for the CDR3 is TGCGCCAGCAGCCAAACGGGCTTTTCTGGAAACACCATATATTTT. This gives the protein CASSQTGFSGNTIYF.